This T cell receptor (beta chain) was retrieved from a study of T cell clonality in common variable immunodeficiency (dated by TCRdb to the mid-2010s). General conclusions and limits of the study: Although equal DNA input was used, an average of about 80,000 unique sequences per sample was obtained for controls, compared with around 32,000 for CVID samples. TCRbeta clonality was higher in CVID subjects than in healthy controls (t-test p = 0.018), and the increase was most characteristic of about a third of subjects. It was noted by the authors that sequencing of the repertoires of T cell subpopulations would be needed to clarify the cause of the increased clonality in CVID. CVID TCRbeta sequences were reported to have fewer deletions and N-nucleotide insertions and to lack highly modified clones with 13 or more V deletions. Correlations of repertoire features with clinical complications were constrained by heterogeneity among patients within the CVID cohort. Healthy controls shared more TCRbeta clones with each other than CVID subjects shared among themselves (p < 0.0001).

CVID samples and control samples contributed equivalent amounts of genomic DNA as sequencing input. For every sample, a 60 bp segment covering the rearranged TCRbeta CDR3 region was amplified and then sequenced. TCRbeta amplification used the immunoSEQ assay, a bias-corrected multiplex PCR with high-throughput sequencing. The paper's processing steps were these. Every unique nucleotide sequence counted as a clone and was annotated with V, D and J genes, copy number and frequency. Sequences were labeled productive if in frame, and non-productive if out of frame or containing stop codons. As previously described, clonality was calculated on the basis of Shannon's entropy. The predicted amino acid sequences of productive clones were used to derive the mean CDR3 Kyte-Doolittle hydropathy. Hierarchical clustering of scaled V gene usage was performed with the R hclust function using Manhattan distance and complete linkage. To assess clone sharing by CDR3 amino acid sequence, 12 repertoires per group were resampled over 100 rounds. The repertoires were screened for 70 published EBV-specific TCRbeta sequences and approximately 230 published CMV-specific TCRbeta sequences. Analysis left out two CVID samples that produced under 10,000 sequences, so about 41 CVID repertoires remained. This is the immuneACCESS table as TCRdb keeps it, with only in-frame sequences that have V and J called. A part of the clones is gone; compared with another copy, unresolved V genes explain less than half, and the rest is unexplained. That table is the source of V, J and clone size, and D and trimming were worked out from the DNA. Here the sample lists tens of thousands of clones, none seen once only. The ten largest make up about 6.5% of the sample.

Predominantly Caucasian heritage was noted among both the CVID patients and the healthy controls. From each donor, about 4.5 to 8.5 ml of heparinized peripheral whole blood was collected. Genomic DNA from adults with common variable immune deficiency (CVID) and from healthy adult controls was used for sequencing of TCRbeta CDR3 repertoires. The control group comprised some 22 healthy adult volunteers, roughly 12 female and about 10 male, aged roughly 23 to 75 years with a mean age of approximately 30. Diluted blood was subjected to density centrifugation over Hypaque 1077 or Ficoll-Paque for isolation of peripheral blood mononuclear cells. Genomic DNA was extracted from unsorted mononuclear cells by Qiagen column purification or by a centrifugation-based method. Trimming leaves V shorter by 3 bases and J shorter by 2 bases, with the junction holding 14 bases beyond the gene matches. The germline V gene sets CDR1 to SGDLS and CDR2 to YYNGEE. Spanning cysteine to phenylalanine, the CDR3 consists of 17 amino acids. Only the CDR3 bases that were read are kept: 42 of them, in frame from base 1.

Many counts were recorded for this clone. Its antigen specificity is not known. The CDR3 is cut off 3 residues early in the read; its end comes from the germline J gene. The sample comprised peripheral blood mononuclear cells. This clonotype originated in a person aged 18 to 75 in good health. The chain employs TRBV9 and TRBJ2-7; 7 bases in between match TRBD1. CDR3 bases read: TGTGCCAGCAGCGGCGACCTAGGGACAGCCGCCACCTACGAG. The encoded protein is CASSGDLGTAATYE. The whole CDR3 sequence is CASSGDLGTAATYEQYF.